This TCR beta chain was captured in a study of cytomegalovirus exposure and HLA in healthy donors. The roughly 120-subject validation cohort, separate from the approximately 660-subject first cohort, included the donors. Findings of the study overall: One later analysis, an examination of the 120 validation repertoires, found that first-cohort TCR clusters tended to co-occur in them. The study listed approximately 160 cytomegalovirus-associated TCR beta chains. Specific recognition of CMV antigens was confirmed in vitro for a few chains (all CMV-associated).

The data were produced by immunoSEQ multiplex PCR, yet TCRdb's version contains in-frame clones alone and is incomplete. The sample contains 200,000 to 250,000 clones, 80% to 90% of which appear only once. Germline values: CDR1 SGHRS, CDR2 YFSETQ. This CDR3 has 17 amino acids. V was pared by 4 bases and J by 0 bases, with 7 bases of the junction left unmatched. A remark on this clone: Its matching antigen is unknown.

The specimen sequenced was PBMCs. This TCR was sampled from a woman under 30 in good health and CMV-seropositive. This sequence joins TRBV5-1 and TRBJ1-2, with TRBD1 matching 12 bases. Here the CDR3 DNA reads TGCGCCAGCAGCAGCGGGACAGGGGGCCTGGCTAACTATGGCTACACCTTC. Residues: CASSSGTGGLANYGYTF.